The 2 T cell receptor beta chains listed next were all sequenced from one sample in a study of CD8+ T cells in alopecia areata. Treatment in this sample: oral pan-JAK inhibitor, 5-10 mg twice daily. RNA was extracted and reverse transcribed into cDNA as the sequencing template. Produced via immunoSEQ multiplex PCR; TCRdb's table is partial and in-frame only. The data hold about 180,000 clones, with 45% to 60% observed a single time. The input for sequencing was CD8+ T cells sorted from blood, taken around week 54, from a patient treated with tofacitinib. These receptors all stem from a human donor with alopecia areata.

This clone has just a few counts. The chain carries TRBV4-2 and TRBJ2-2, with 7 bases identical to TRBD2. Germline values: CDR1 LGHNA, CDR2 YNFKEQ. The CDR3 contains 16 residues. With V trimmed by 3 bases and J by 7 bases, 11 bases remained unmatched. CDR3 protein: CASSQEPGLMSGELFF. Written as DNA, the CDR3 is TGTGCCAGCAGCCAGGAACCGGGACTAATGAGCGGGGAGCTGTTTTTT.

The J gene is TRBJ2-4, the V gene TRBV30; D is ambiguous. The CDR3 has 16 amino acids. Germline loops: CDR1 GTSNPN, CDR2 SVGIG (reference sequence). The V end lost 0 bases, the J end lost 3 bases, and 15 bases lay between the germline ends. The CDR3 DNA is TGTGCCTGGAGTGTCCCTTCATTACAGCTCAAAAACATTCAGTACTTC. Its translation is CAWSVPSLQLKNIQYF.